This entry describes one T cell receptor beta chain. Its target is not known. The same CDR3 can be traced to other DNA sequences in this sample. Libraries were prepared by immunoSEQ multiplex PCR; TCRdb keeps only in-frame clonotypes and omits some of them. Of more than 2,000,000 clones listed, over 85% are singletons. Germline V lookup: CDR1 MNHEY, CDR2 SVGAGI. This CDR3 region has 14 residues. The junction had 7 bases not matched to a gene; V was cut back by 6 bases and J by 6 bases. The data originate from a study of shared clonotypes between healthy human individuals. Study-level findings and limits: In contrast to clonotypes shared by all four donors, non-shared clonotypes had lower generation probabilities. Shared across a few donors were around 5% of the naive CD4 clonotypes. Generally, estimated richness proved larger in naive subsets than it did in memory subsets.

Sequencing input: naive CD4+ T cells from PBMCs. Subset noted: CD45RA+ positively selected. This chain uses TRBV6-5 with TRBJ1-5, with TRBD1 matching 8 bases. This receptor was obtained from a man aged 18 to 30 in good health. Some clones in this sample may be carry-over from other donors' samples. For the CDR3, the DNA is TGTGCCAGCAGCTATGGACAGGGAGGTCAGCCCCAGCATTTT. Encoded protein: CASSYGQGGQPQHF.